The 13 T cell receptor beta chains presented below share a single source sample, sequenced in a study of OX40 agonist ivuxolimab in advanced cancers. Assay: immunoSEQ multiplex PCR; the TCRdb copy retains only in-frame clones and omits some. The sample carries approximately 60,000 clones, just under 85% recorded once. Source: CD4+ or CD8+ T cells sorted from blood, taken in a trial of the OX40 agonist ivuxolimab. Receptors originate from an adult with an advanced solid tumor such as melanoma, head and neck, liver or kidney cancer.

This chain joins TRBV7-2 and TRBJ1-2; the D is unclear. V was pared by 5 bases and J by 0 bases, with 10 bases between. There are 14 residues in the CDR3. Per the germline V gene, CDR1 is SGHTA and CDR2 is FQGNSA. The chain's CDR3 is CASSVVPANYGYTF. CDR3 coding DNA: TGTGCCAGCAGCGTCGTCCCAGCTAACTATGGCTACACCTTC.

The rearrangement uses TRBV5-1 and TRBJ1-3; D is unresolved. The CDR3 is made up of 17 amino acids. Trimming took off 2 bases at V and 0 bases at J, with 15 bases between the two ends. The germline gives CDR1 SGHRS, CDR2 YFSETQ. In DNA, the CDR3 is TGCGCCAGCAGCTTAGGGATCCCAGCCGGCTCTGGAAACACCATATATTTT. It translates to CASSLGIPAGSGNTIYF. The entire variable domain, with the rest obtained from reference TRBV5-1 and TRBJ1-3, is as follows: KAGVTQTPRYLIKTRGQQVTLSCSPISGHRSVSWYQQTPGQGLQFLFEYFSETQRNKGNFPGRFSGRQFSNSRSEMNVSTLELGDSALYLCASSLGIPAGSGNTIYFGEGSWLTVV.

The chain recombines TRBV19 with TRBJ2-5; the D is unclear. Looked up from germline, CDR1 is LNHDA and CDR2 is SQIVND (reference sequence). The V and J ends lost 1 base and 5 bases respectively, with 5 bases between them. This CDR3 comprises 12 residues. The CDR3: CASSIAGETQYF. CDR3 nucleotide sequence: TGTGCCAGTAGTATAGCCGGTGAGACCCAGTACTTC.

The rearrangement links TRBV2 to TRBJ1-5; D may be TRBD1 (5 bases). The CDR3 covers 14 residues. In germline, CDR1 is SNHLY, CDR2 FYNNEI. Trimming pared 8 bases from V and 1 base from J, leaving 12 bases between. This CDR3 reads CASGGGRSNQPQHF. CDR3 nucleotides: TGTGCCAGCGGGGGGGGACGGAGCAATCAGCCCCAGCATTTT.

V and J are TRBV5-6 and TRBJ2-2, with D possibly being TRBD1 (5 bases). Germline values: CDR1 SGHDT, CDR2 YYEEEE. CDR3 length: 13 amino acids. V lost 4 bases to trimming and J lost 3 bases, with 7 bases between them. CDR3 in DNA: TGTGCCAGCAGCCCCAGGGACACCGGGGAGCTGTTTTTT. Its translation: CASSPRDTGELFF.

The chain links TRBV19 to TRBJ1-1; D is perhaps TRBD1 (6 bases). The germline CDR1 and CDR2 sequences are LNHDA and SQIVND (reference sequence). V shed 10 bases and J shed 4 bases, with 22 bases lying between them. CDR3 length: 15 residues. CDR3 DNA sequence: TGTGCCATCCGGGGGGGCGCAAGGGGCAGCACTGAAGCTTTCTTT. Translation gives CAIRGGARGSTEAFF. The full variable domain, its missing parts supplied by reference TRBV19 and TRBJ1-1, is DGGITQSPKYLFRKEGQNVTLSCEQNLNHDAMYWYRQDPGQGLRLIYYSQIVNDFQKGDIAEGYSVSREKKESFPLTVTSAQKNPTAFYLCAIRGGARGSTEAFFGQGTRLTVV.

The chain's CDR3 is CASSDGYNEQFF. The CDR3 DNA is TGTGCCAGCAGTGACGGCTACAATGAGCAGTTCTTC. This chain connects TRBV25-1 to TRBJ2-1; D not certain. CDR1 and CDR2 (germline): MGHDK, SYGVNS. The CDR3 contains 12 residues. V was cut by 3 bases and J by 3 bases, with 3 bases left in between.

The rearrangement joins TRBV30 to TRBJ2-7; possibly TRBD1 for D (5 bases). V was shortened by 0 bases and J by 7 bases, with 13 bases between the two germline ends. The CDR3 loop spans 13 amino acids. Germline V gives CDR1 GTSNPN, CDR2 SVGIG (reference sequence). The chain's CDR3 is CAWSVKLDTEQYF. CDR3 sequence (DNA): TGTGCCTGGAGTGTAAAGTTGGACACTGAGCAGTACTTC.

The chain links TRBV5-5 to TRBJ1-2; D call uncertain. CDR3 length: 19 amino acids. CDR1 is SGHKS and CDR2 is YYEKEE in the germline V gene (reference sequence). V gave up 2 bases and J gave up 1 base, with 24 bases separating them. DNA for the CDR3: TGTGCCAGCAGCTTAAGCGACATACTACCACCTTGGATTAACTATGGCTACACCTTC. As protein: CASSLSDILPPWINYGYTF.

V and J are TRBV6-5 and TRBJ2-7; 14 bases agree with TRBD2. The length of the CDR3 is 14 residues. Looked up from germline, CDR1 is MNHEY and CDR2 is SVGAGI. The V gene end was trimmed by 6 bases and the J gene end by 5 bases; junction bases not matched to a gene: 3. DNA of the CDR3: TGTGCCAGCAGGAGGGGACTAGCGGGGGACGAGCAGTACTTC. Encoded protein: CASRRGLAGDEQYF.

J is TRBJ2-5 and V is TRBV5-1, with TRBD2 identical over 8 bases. This CDR3 contains 15 residues. In germline, CDR1 is SGHRS, CDR2 YFSETQ. V was pared by 1 base and J by 2 bases, with 4 bases of the junction left unmatched. The CDR3 nucleotides are TGCGCCAGCAGCTTGTTGGCGGGGGGTCAAGAGACCCAGTACTTC. Residues: CASSLLAGGQETQYF.

The V and J genes are TRBV2 and TRBJ1-3; TRBD1 might be the D (6 bases). The V end lost 7 bases, the J end lost 3 bases, and 13 bases lay between the germline ends. Germline CDR1 SNHLY, CDR2 FYNNEI. CDR3 length: 14 residues. In nucleotides, the CDR3 is TGTGCCAGCATGGAGACAGGCTATGGAAACACCATATATTTT. This codes for CASMETGYGNTIYF.

The V and J genes are TRBV4-2 and TRBJ2-3; D gene ambiguous. With 5 bases removed from V and 5 bases from J, the gap between germline ends came to 8 bases. Germline values: CDR1 LGHNA, CDR2 YNFKEQ. The CDR3 spans 12 residues. For the CDR3, the DNA is TGTGCCAGCAGCTTAGGGCAAGATACGCAGTATTTT. It codes for CASSLGQDTQYF.